Listed below are T cell receptor beta chains from one sample, sequenced in a study of blood T cell repertoires in COVID-19. TCRdb keeps only in-frame clones here, not all; method: immunoSEQ multiplex PCR. The table lists tens of thousands of clones, more than 90% of them singletons, with roughly 1.3% in the top ten. Sequencing was done on a sample of peripheral blood. The receptor set was obtained from a man in his sixties with acute or convalescent COVID-19. Each CDR3 is given with its conserved first and last residue. The order of the fields is V gene, clone size, J gene, D gene, CDR3 DNA, CDR3 protein. The D gene is left open where the match is weak. Only some rows state a clone size, as once, few, many or a class for expanded clones.

TRBV4-1	NA	TRBJ1-2	NA	TGCGCCAGCAGCCAAGATGGTACAGGAAACTATGGCTACACCTTC	CASSQDGTGNYGYTF
TRBV14	NA	TRBJ2-2	NA	TGTGCCAGCAGTGCGACAGCCACCGGGGAGCTGTTTTTT	CASSATATGELFF
TRBV10-3	NA	TRBJ1-2	NA	TGTGCCATCAGTGAGTTCCCGGGATCGTCGAACTATGGCTACACCTTC	CAISEFPGSSNYGYTF
TRBV2	NA	TRBJ1-2	TRBD1	TGTGCCAGCAGGGCCGAGACAGGGGCCGGGGGCGGCTACACCTTC	CASRAETGAGGGYTF
TRBV29-1	NA	TRBJ1-2	NA	TGCAGCACCCGGACCGGGGAATATGGCTACACCTTC	CSTRTGEYGYTF
TRBV21-1	NA	TRBJ2-1	NA	TGTGCCAGCAGCAAAGCGCGGCTAGCGGGGGCCCCCTCCTTCTACAATGAGCAGTTCTTC	CASSKARLAGAPSFYNEQFF
TRBV11-2	NA	TRBJ1-1	NA	TGTGCCAGCAGTTCATTGGCAGACACTGAAGCTTTCTTT	CASSSLADTEAFF
TRBV15	NA	TRBJ1-5	TRBD1	TGTGCCACCAGCAGAGGGGGGACAGGGGGAATTTATAGCAATCAGCCCCAGCATTTT	CATSRGGTGGIYSNQPQHF
TRBV9	once	TRBJ1-3	TRBD1	TGTGCCAGCAGCTCGTCGGACAGGACTGGAAACACCATATATTTT	CASSSSDRTGNTIYF
TRBV6-6	NA	TRBJ1-5	NA	TGTGCCAGCAGTTACTGGCAGGGACATAGCAATCAGCCCCAGCATTTT	CASSYWQGHSNQPQHF
TRBV11-2	NA	TRBJ1-2	TRBD1	TGTGCCAGCAGCTTAAGGGACGGACAGGGCGGCTACACCTTC	CASSLRDGQGGYTF
TRBV6-6	NA	TRBJ2-3	TRBD2	TGTGCCAGCAGTAAACCGGGACTAGCGGCCGATACGCAGTATTTT	CASSKPGLAADTQYF
TRBV5-1	once	TRBJ2-5	TRBD1	TGCGCCAGCTCAGGACAGGGGCGGGAGACCCAGTACTTC	CASSGQGRETQYF
TRBV29-1	NA	TRBJ1-6	NA	TGCAGCGTTTCCCGGGACTTTAATTCACCCCTCCACTTT	CSVSRDFNSPLHF
TRBV24-1	NA	TRBJ2-5	TRBD2	TGTGCCACCAGTGACCCTCCGACTAGCGGGGAAGAGACCCAGTACTTC	CATSDPPTSGEETQYF
TRBV4-1	NA	TRBJ2-3	NA	TGCGCCAGCAGCCATGTAAGGGGCGGGGCTAGCACAGATACGCAGTATTTT	CASSHVRGGASTDTQYF
TRBV5-4	NA	TRBJ2-5	TRBD1	TGTGCCAGCAGCTGGACAGGGGAAGAGACCCAGTACTTC	CASSWTGEETQYF
TRBV5-8	NA	TRBJ1-2	NA	TGTGCCAGCAGCTTGGTACCGGGTTCTAACTATGGCTACACCTTC	CASSLVPGSNYGYTF
TRBV20-1	NA	TRBJ1-3	NA	TGCAGTGCCCGAGCTGGAAACACCATATATTTT	CSARAGNTIYF
TRBV5-1	NA	TRBJ2-3	TRBD1	TGCGCCAGCAGCATAAGACAGGGCGGCACAGATACGCAGTATTTT	CASSIRQGGTDTQYF
TRBV6-6	NA	TRBJ1-5	NA	TGTGCCAGCAGTTCCCTACAAGGGGACAATCAGCCCCAGCATTTT	CASSSLQGDNQPQHF
TRBV7-2	NA	TRBJ1-4	TRBD1	TGTGCCAGCAGCGTACCGGGACAGATTGAAAAACTGTTTTTT	CASSVPGQIEKLFF
TRBV6-5	NA	TRBJ1-1	NA	TGTGCCAGCAGTTACCCCGCGGGGGGCACTGAAGCTTTCTTT	CASSYPAGGTEAFF
TRBV2	NA	TRBJ1-4	NA	TGTGCCATAACAGGATTTAATGAAAAACTGTTTTTT	CAITGFNEKLFF
TRBV5-1	NA	TRBJ2-1	TRBD2	TGCGCCAGCAGCTTGGAGCGGGGAAGCTCCTACAATGAGCAGTTCTTC	CASSLERGSSYNEQFF
TRBV9	NA	TRBJ1-2	TRBD1	TGTGCCAGCAGCGTAGCTACAATGGGGTCGGGACAGGGGATCTATGGCTACACCTTC	CASSVATMGSGQGIYGYTF
TRBV19	NA	TRBJ1-5	TRBD1	TGTGCCAGTAGTTCCCGGACAGGAGTGAGCAATCAGCCCCAGCATTTT	CASSSRTGVSNQPQHF